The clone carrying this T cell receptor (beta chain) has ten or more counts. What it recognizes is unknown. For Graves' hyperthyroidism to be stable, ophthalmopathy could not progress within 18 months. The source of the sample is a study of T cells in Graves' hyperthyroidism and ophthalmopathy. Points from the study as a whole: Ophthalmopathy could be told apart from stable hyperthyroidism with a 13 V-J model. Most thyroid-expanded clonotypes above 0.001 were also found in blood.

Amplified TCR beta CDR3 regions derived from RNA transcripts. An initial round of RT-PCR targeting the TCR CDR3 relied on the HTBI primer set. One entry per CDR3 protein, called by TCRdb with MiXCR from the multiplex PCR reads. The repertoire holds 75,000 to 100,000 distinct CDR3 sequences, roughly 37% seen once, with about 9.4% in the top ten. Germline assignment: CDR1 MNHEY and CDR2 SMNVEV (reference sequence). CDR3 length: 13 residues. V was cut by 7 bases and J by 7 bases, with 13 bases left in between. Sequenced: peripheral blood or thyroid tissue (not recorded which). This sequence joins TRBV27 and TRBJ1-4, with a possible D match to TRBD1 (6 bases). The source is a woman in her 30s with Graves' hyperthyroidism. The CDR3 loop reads CASMAQGTEKLFF. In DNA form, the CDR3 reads TGTGCCAGCATGGCACAGGGTACTGAAAAACTGTTTTTT. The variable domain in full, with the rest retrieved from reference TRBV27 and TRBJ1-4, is EAQVTQNPRYLITVTGKKLTVTCSQNMNHEYMSWYRQDPGLGLRQIYYSMNVEVTDKGDVPEGYKVSRKEKRNFPLILESPSPNQTSLYFCASMAQGTEKLFFGSGTQLSVL.